This TCR beta chain was identified in a study of T-cell memory formation after mild COVID-19. On the study more broadly: Each donor largely had its own TCR clusters. Broader study findings: CD4+ contracting clones were mainly CM and EM; CD8+ ones, EMRA.

UMIs and sample barcodes were carried by the TCR alpha and TCR beta cDNA libraries that 5'RACE produced using constant-segment primers. TCRdb recomputed calls from the 5' RACE reads with MiXCR, one row per CDR3 protein. This table holds about 290,000 distinct CDR3 sequences, roughly 18% found once. On this clonotype itself: What it binds is not known.

CDR1 and CDR2 (germline): SNHLY, FYNNEI. V was trimmed by 7 bases and J by 4 bases, leaving 10 bases between them. The CDR3 contains 12 residues. Sample: PBMCs or a T cell subset sorted from them (not recorded which). The receptor was isolated from a man aged 18 to 30 who had mild COVID-19 (a few samples of this study predate the infection). Cell type and time point are not known. The chain uses TRBV2 and TRBJ1-2; D ambiguous. In DNA form, the CDR3 reads TGTGCCAGCACAACCGGGCCCTATGGCTACACCTTC. It encodes CASTTGPYGYTF.